The 30 T cell receptor beta chains reported below all come from one sample, sequenced in a study of T cell responses to AZD1222 COVID-19 vaccine. Here immunoSEQ multiplex PCR was the method, and the copy in TCRdb shows in-frame clones only, minus some. This table holds 110,000 or so clones, approximately 86% found once. The sequences come from peripheral blood, collected on day 0 of AZD1222 vaccination. These TCRs come from an adult in good health.

V and J are TRBV11-1 and TRBJ2-5, with 7 bases that match TRBD1. Germline V lookup: CDR1 SGHAT, CDR2 FQDESV (reference sequence). The CDR3 has 13 residues. V gave up 5 bases and J gave up 3 bases; unmatched junction bases: 3. The CDR3 region is CASSDDREETQYF. DNA for the CDR3: TGTGCCAGCAGCGATGACAGGGAAGAGACCCAGTACTTC.

The chain's CDR3 is CATSDPPQSDTQYF. In nucleotides, the CDR3 is TGTGCCACCAGTGACCCTCCCCAGTCAGATACGCAGTATTTT. The chain carries TRBV24-1 and TRBJ2-3, with D hard to call. Germline loops: CDR1 KGHDR, CDR2 SFDVKD. V lost 4 bases to trimming and J lost 4 bases, with 11 bases between them. The CDR3 has 14 residues.

The rearrangement uses TRBV7-9 and TRBJ2-2; D remains ambiguous. V was cut by 7 bases and J by 2 bases, with 11 bases left in between. The CDR3 runs to 14 residues. CDR1 is SEHNR, CDR2 FQNEAQ, per germline (reference sequence). The CDR3: CASNYPTNTGELFF. In DNA form, the CDR3 reads TGTGCCAGCAATTACCCAACCAACACCGGGGAGCTGTTTTTT.

This chain joins TRBV7-2 and TRBJ2-7, with 7 nucleotides matching TRBD1. V shed 5 bases, J shed 2 bases, and the junction held 12 bases outside the gene matches. Germline V CDR1 and CDR2: SGHTA, FQGNSA. This CDR3 is 16 amino acids long. The chain's CDR3 is CASSETQGQLTYEQYF. As DNA, the CDR3 is TGTGCCAGCAGCGAAACACAGGGACAGCTAACCTACGAGCAGTACTTC.

The chain recombines TRBV6-5 with TRBJ1-4; 8 bases are shared with TRBD1. The CDR3 length is 14 residues. From germline, CDR1 is MNHEY and CDR2 SVGAGI. The J segment lost 0 bases and the V segment lost 10 bases, leaving 4 bases of the junction unmatched. The DNA for the CDR3 is TGTGCCACCCAGACAGGGGCAACTAATGAAAAACTGTTTTTT. The encoded protein is CATQTGATNEKLFF.

The chain employs TRBV7-9 and TRBJ1-1, with a tentative D call TRBD1 (5 bases). The CDR3 totals 16 residues. Germline V CDR1 and CDR2: SEHNR, FQNEAQ (reference sequence). V was shortened by 7 bases and J by 1 base, with 19 bases between the two germline ends. CDR3 protein: CASTHPRALTNTEAFF. CDR3 sequence (DNA): TGTGCCAGCACCCATCCCAGGGCTCTCACGAACACTGAAGCTTTCTTT. The complete variable domain, with remaining parts taken from reference TRBV7-9 and TRBJ1-1, reads DTGVSQNPRHKITKRGQNVTFRCDPISEHNRLYWYRQTLGQGPEFLTYFQNEAQLEKSRLLSDRFSAERPKGSFSTLEIQRTEQGDSAMYLCASTHPRALTNTEAFFGQGTRLTVV.

The CDR3 protein is CASSTFRGRESYEQYF. DNA for the CDR3: TGTGCCAGCAGCACTTTCAGGGGGCGCGAGTCCTACGAGCAGTACTTC. V and J are TRBV7-9 and TRBJ2-7, with 8 bases fitting TRBD1. The J segment lost 1 base and the V segment lost 5 bases, leaving 10 bases of the junction unmatched. The germline V gene has CDR1 SEHNR and CDR2 FQNEAQ (reference sequence). The CDR3 contains 16 residues. The full variable domain, rest sourced from reference TRBV7-9 and TRBJ2-7, is DTGVSQNPRHKITKRGQNVTFRCDPISEHNRLYWYRQTLGQGPEFLTYFQNEAQLEKSRLLSDRFSAERPKGSFSTLEIQRTEQGDSAMYLCASSTFRGRESYEQYFGPGTRLTVT.

The chain combines TRBV11-3 with TRBJ2-7; D is unclear. Trimming pared 0 bases from V and 4 bases from J, leaving 7 bases between. The CDR3 has 13 residues. Per germline, CDR1 SGHNT and CDR2 YENEEA. CDR3 amino acids: CASSLDRDYEQYF. The CDR3 coding sequence is TGTGCCAGCAGCTTAGACCGAGATTACGAGCAGTACTTC.

The chain recombines TRBV9 with TRBJ1-3, with D uncertain. From germline, CDR1 is SGDLS and CDR2 YYNGEE. Trimming shortened V by 6 bases and J by 8 bases, and 12 bases separated the two germline ends. The CDR3 spans 12 residues. The CDR3 DNA is TGTGCCAGCACCCCCTTTAGCGACACCATATATTTT. Protein sequence: CASTPFSDTIYF.

The chain uses TRBV13 and TRBJ2-7; the D gene is possibly TRBD1 (6 bases). This CDR3 contains 15 residues. Per the germline V gene, CDR1 is PRHDT and CDR2 is FYEKMQ (reference sequence). V dropped 9 bases and J dropped 6 bases, with 24 bases sitting between them. Here the CDR3 DNA reads TGTGCCAGTGTGGACAGCCGGTTAAGGGTAGGCGAGCAGTACTTC. It yields the protein CASVDSRLRVGEQYF.

J is TRBJ1-2 and V is TRBV19; D is perhaps TRBD1 (5 bases). Germline V gene data show CDR1 as LNHDA and CDR2 as SQIVND (reference sequence). CDR3 size: 16 residues. With 8 bases removed from V and 5 bases from J, the gap between germline ends came to 24 bases. CDR3 in amino acids: CASSLWSDSIQYGYTF. Written as DNA, the CDR3 is TGTGCCAGTTCCCTCTGGTCCGACAGTATCCAATATGGCTACACCTTC.

V is TRBV28 and J is TRBJ1-5, with a possible D match to TRBD1 (5 bases). The CDR3 consists of 14 residues. In germline, CDR1 is MDHEN, CDR2 SYDVKM. The germline V and J ends were trimmed by 6 bases and 3 bases, with 12 bases remaining between them. The CDR3 region is CASRTKGINQPQHF. The CDR3 DNA follows: TGTGCCAGCAGGACCAAGGGGATCAATCAGCCCCAGCATTTT.

V usage is TRBV28 and J usage is TRBJ1-2, with D tentatively TRBD1 (6 bases). V was pared by 10 bases and J by 8 bases, with 17 bases between. This CDR3 is 12 amino acids long. CDR1 is MDHEN and CDR2 is SYDVKM in the germline V gene. CDR3 residues: CATSTQGSGYTF. For the CDR3, the DNA is TGTGCCACCAGCACCCAGGGGTCGGGCTACACCTTC.

The chain employs TRBV5-6 and TRBJ2-1, with unresolved D. Germline V lookup: CDR1 SGHDT, CDR2 YYEEEE. The CDR3 loop spans 15 amino acids. The V and J ends lost 2 bases and 0 bases respectively, with 9 bases between them. CDR3 sequence reads: CASSFYSSSYNEQFF. The CDR3 nucleotides are TGTGCCAGCAGCTTCTACTCGAGCTCCTACAATGAGCAGTTCTTC.

CDR3 sequence: CASSSPGRTGTNQPQHF. The CDR3 coding sequence is TGTGCCAGCAGTTCACCCGGCCGGACAGGGACCAATCAGCCCCAGCATTTT. This chain uses TRBV28 with TRBJ1-5, with 8 bases lining up with TRBD1. Germline V lookup: CDR1 MDHEN, CDR2 SYDVKM. The CDR3 consists of 17 residues. V dropped 4 bases and J dropped 3; count of bases not matched to a gene: 11.

This chain links TRBV14 with TRBJ1-6; D not resolved. The CDR3 spans 12 residues. The V and J ends lost 4 bases and 7 bases respectively, with 5 bases between them. Germline assignment: CDR1 SGHDN and CDR2 FVKESK. This CDR3 reads CASSLNNSPLHF. CDR3 sequence (DNA): TGTGCCAGCAGCCTCAACAATTCACCCCTCCACTTT.

The rearrangement joins TRBV18 to TRBJ2-4, with 7 bases lining up with TRBD1. The CDR3 has 16 amino acids. The trim removed 2 bases at V and 3 bases at J, leaving 7 bases unmatched. Germline CDR1 reads KGHSH; CDR2 reads LQKENI. The CDR3 sequence is CASSPSTTGVKNIQYF. The CDR3 coding sequence is TGTGCCAGCTCACCATCGACCACAGGGGTCAAAAACATTCAGTACTTC.

The V gene is TRBV30, the J gene TRBJ2-5; D uncertain. CDR1 is GTSNPN and CDR2 is SVGIG in the germline V gene (reference sequence). This CDR3 has 13 residues. The V end was cut by 2 bases, the J end by 5 bases, with 12 bases between. The CDR3 DNA is TGTGCCTGGAGTTTGGCGGCCGGGGAGACCCAGTACTTC. Its translation is CAWSLAAGETQYF.

Here the CDR3 reads CASSAYGPEHNQPQHF. The CDR3 DNA is TGTGCCAGCAGCGCATACGGACCAGAGCACAATCAGCCCCAGCATTTT. This chain joins TRBV3-1 (or the pseudogene TRBV3-2) and TRBJ1-5, with no clear D. The CDR3 extends over 16 amino acids. CDR1 LGHDT and CDR2 YNNKEL come from the germline V gene (reference sequence). The V gene lost 5 bases and the J gene lost 3 bases, with 17 bases spanning the gap.

This CDR3 reads CASSRRAGSGWGTDVGYTF. In nucleotides, the CDR3 is TGTGCCAGCAGCCGCAGAGCGGGTTCGGGGTGGGGAACGGATGTGGGCTACACCTTC. The chain carries TRBV3-1 (or the pseudogene TRBV3-2) and TRBJ1-2; D remains unclear. The CDR3 covers 19 residues. Germline V CDR1 and CDR2: LGHDT, YNNKEL (reference sequence). Trimming shortened V by 4 bases and J by 8 bases, and 32 bases separated the two germline ends.

The chain carries TRBV19 and TRBJ1-5; 7 bases map to TRBD1. Germline trimming cut 7 bases from V and 5 bases from J; bases unmatched to any gene: 8. The CDR3 has 14 amino acids. Per the germline V gene, CDR1 is LNHDA and CDR2 is SQIVND (reference sequence). Here the CDR3 DNA reads TGTGCCAGTACCCGGGACAGCACTTATCAGCCCCAGCATTTT. The encoded protein is CASTRDSTYQPQHF. Full variable domain (outside the CDR3, taken from reference TRBV19 and TRBJ1-5): DGGITQSPKYLFRKEGQNVTLSCEQNLNHDAMYWYRQDPGQGLRLIYYSQIVNDFQKGDIAEGYSVSREKKESFPLTVTSAQKNPTAFYLCASTRDSTYQPQHFGDGTRLSIL.

The chain is built from TRBV4-2 and TRBJ2-5, with TRBD2 matching 9 bases. Germline lookup yields CDR1 LGHNA and CDR2 YNFKEQ. The trim removed 5 bases at V and 1 base at J, leaving 8 bases unmatched. There are 16 residues in the CDR3. The CDR3 DNA is TGTGCCAGCAGCTCAGGGTCTAGCGGGGTCCAAGAGACCCAGTACTTC. This encodes CASSSGSSGVQETQYF.

The chain uses TRBV30 and TRBJ2-7; 10 bases align to TRBD1. The ends lost 5 bases at V and 9 bases at J; junction bases unmatched: 4. In germline, CDR1 is GTSNPN, CDR2 SVGIG (reference sequence). The CDR3 covers 11 residues. CDR3 nucleotides: TGTGCCTGGGGGACAGGGGATCGGCAGTACTTC. Translated: CAWGTGDRQYF. The whole variable domain, filled in from reference TRBV30 and TRBJ2-7, reads SQTIHQWPATLVQPVGSPLSLECTVEGTSNPNLYWYRQAAGRGLQLLFYSVGIGQISSEVPQNLSASRPQDRQFILSSKKLLLSDSGFYLCAWGTGDRQYFGPGTRLTVT.

This chain links TRBV4-2 with TRBJ2-2; no reliable D call. Germline CDR1 LGHNA, CDR2 YNFKEQ. There are 15 residues in the CDR3. V was pared by 1 base and J by 4 bases, with 10 bases between. The CDR3 nucleotides read TGTGCCAGCAGCCAAGTGGGTCTCTCCACCGGGGAGCTGTTTTTT. This encodes CASSQVGLSTGELFF.

The chain links TRBV13 to TRBJ1-4; TRBD1 agrees at 9 bases. The trim removed 5 bases at V and 6 bases at J, leaving 4 bases unmatched. This CDR3 is built from 14 residues. Germline V gene lookup returns CDR1 PRHDT and CDR2 FYEKMQ (reference sequence). The CDR3 sequence: CASSRQGGDEKLFF. DNA of the CDR3: TGTGCCAGCAGCCGACAGGGGGGAGATGAAAAACTGTTTTTT.

The V and J genes are TRBV7-9 and TRBJ1-1; D unresolved. CDR1 and CDR2 from the germline V gene are SEHNR and FQNEAQ (reference sequence). V shed 4 bases and J shed 11 bases, with 23 bases lying between them. This CDR3 region has 15 residues. CDR3 protein: CASSSGQVGFRWAFF. CDR3 nucleotide sequence: TGTGCCAGCAGCTCCGGCCAAGTCGGCTTCCGGTGGGCTTTCTTT.

The rearrangement uses TRBV6-2 or TRBV6-3 and TRBJ1-2; D possibly corresponds to TRBD1 (5 bases). CDR3 length: 14 residues. The germline V gene has CDR1 MNHEY and CDR2 SVGEGT. V was trimmed by 2 bases and J by 1 base, leaving 8 bases between them. The DNA of the CDR3 is TGTGCCAGCAGTTACGGGACGGTTAACTATGGCTACACCTTC. Residues: CASSYGTVNYGYTF.

The chain employs TRBV7-8 and TRBJ1-1; D gene uncertain. The CDR3 runs 14 residues. V lost 1 base and J 1 base, leaving 7 bases between the germline ends. CDR1 and CDR2 from the germline V gene are SGHVS and FQNEAQ. The CDR3 loop reads CASSLEPRNTEAFF. The CDR3 DNA follows: TGTGCCAGCAGCTTAGAGCCGAGGAACACTGAAGCTTTCTTT.

The rearrangement links TRBV7-9 to TRBJ2-3; 7 bases agree with TRBD1. V dropped 5 bases and J dropped 0; count of bases not matched to a gene: 8. Per germline, CDR1 SEHNR and CDR2 FQNEAQ (reference sequence). The CDR3 extends over 16 amino acids. CDR3 nucleotides: TGTGCCAGCAGCCACGACAGGGCCTCTAGCACAGATACGCAGTATTTT. It translates to CASSHDRASSTDTQYF.

This chain uses TRBV28 with TRBJ1-5, with no clear D. The germline V gene encodes CDR1 MDHEN and CDR2 SYDVKM. CDR3 length equals 15 residues. V was trimmed by 4 bases and J by 5 bases, leaving 15 bases between them. The CDR3 nucleotides are TGTGCCAGCAGTTCTGAGGTAGTACGGGATCAGCCCCAGCATTTT. Protein sequence: CASSSEVVRDQPQHF.